Each of the 20 T cell receptor beta chains below was sequenced from the same sample in a study of monozygotic twins with inflammatory bowel disease. TCRdb re-analyzed the 5' RACE reads; it lists each CDR3 protein once, without DNA. Seen in this sample are 300,000 to 400,000 distinct CDR3 sequences; the ten most common clones hold 2% to 3%. The sample consisted of blood. These receptors all come from a human donor with ulcerative colitis or Crohn's disease, or a healthy co-twin of an affected twin (not recorded which).

The genes are TRBV7-9 and TRBJ1-5; lacking DNA, the TRBD1 call made by TCRdb goes unchecked. CDR1 SEHNR and CDR2 FQNEAQ come from the germline V gene (reference sequence). The CDR3 has 16 residues. This CDR3 reads CASSLGLGQQNQPQHF. Full variable domain (remainder filled in from reference TRBV7-9 and TRBJ1-5): DTGVSQNPRHKITKRGQNVTFRCDPISEHNRLYWYRQTLGQGPEFLTYFQNEAQLEKSRLLSDRFSAERPKGSFSTLEIQRTEQGDSAMYLCASSLGLGQQNQPQHFGDGTRLSIL.

The rearrangement uses TRBV7-3 and TRBJ2-7; the D call from TCRdb, TRBD1, cannot be confirmed without DNA. CDR1 is SGHTA and CDR2 is FQGTGA in the germline V gene. The CDR3 sequence is 14 residues long. The CDR3 region is CASSPRGRPYEQYF.

The chain recombines TRBV11-3 with TRBJ2-3; as DNA is missing, the TRBD1 call by TCRdb cannot be tested. The CDR3 loop spans 16 amino acids. The germline CDR1 and CDR2 sequences are SGHNT and YENEEA. The CDR3 sequence: CASSATQTGRIDTQYF.

The V and J genes are TRBV5-1 and TRBJ1-1; lacking DNA, the TRBD1 call made by TCRdb goes unchecked. This CDR3 region has 13 residues. CDR1 is SGHRS, CDR2 YFSETQ, per germline. The CDR3 here is CASRLDVRTEAFF.

The genes are TRBV7-2 and TRBJ2-3; TCRdb lists TRBD2, though no DNA is available to test this call. Germline V gene lookup returns CDR1 SGHTA and CDR2 FQGNSA. The CDR3 has 15 residues. CDR3 residues: CASSPTSGNWDTQYF.

The rearrangement links TRBV3-1 to TRBJ1-4. The V gene's germline CDR1 is LGHDT and CDR2 YNNKEL (reference sequence). The CDR3 loop spans 14 amino acids. The CDR3: CASSQGPTGEKLFF.

The genes are TRBV4-3 and TRBJ2-2; absent DNA, TCRdb's TRBD2 call cannot be checked. This CDR3 is 15 amino acids long. The germline V gene encodes CDR1 LGHNA and CDR2 YSLEER. CDR3 amino acids: CASSRGGEDTGELFF.

This rearrangement joins TRBV5-1 to TRBJ1-2; the D call of TRBD1 rests on TCRdb alone, since no DNA is present to check it. Looked up from germline, CDR1 is SGHRS and CDR2 is YFSETQ. This CDR3 contains 14 residues. CDR3 amino acids: CASSIGQSNYGYTF.

This CDR3 reads CASSQEYSNNEQFF. V and J are TRBV4-3 and TRBJ2-1. The CDR3 length is 14 residues. The V gene's germline CDR1 is LGHNA and CDR2 YSLEER.

The chain couples TRBV7-2 to TRBJ2-7; TCRdb returns TRBD1, unconfirmable since there is no DNA. The CDR3 loop spans 16 amino acids. Germline V gene data show CDR1 as SGHTA and CDR2 as FQGNSA. This CDR3 is CASSSRTGGYSYEQYF.

The chain recombines TRBV9 with TRBJ2-1. Germline loops: CDR1 SGDLS, CDR2 YYNGEE. This CDR3 is built from 13 residues. The CDR3 here is CASGVRDWVEQFF.

The V gene is TRBV7-8, the J gene TRBJ1-5; TCRdb returns TRBD1, unconfirmable since there is no DNA. This CDR3 contains 18 residues. Germline V gives CDR1 SGHVS, CDR2 FQNEAQ. Here the CDR3 reads CASSPTDRGLVSNQPQHF.

This rearrangement joins TRBV7-9 to TRBJ1-2; TCRdb outputs TRBD1, but without DNA this stays unchecked. Germline V gene sequence: CDR1 SEHNR, CDR2 FQNEAQ (reference sequence). The CDR3 extends over 15 amino acids. The CDR3 spells CASSPPGGSNYGYTF.

CDR3: CASAPGVNSYEQYF. The V gene is TRBV5-1, the J gene TRBJ2-7; as DNA is missing, the TRBD1 call by TCRdb cannot be tested. The CDR3 spans 14 residues. CDR1 is SGHRS and CDR2 is YFSETQ in the germline V gene.

V and J are TRBV5-1 and TRBJ2-5. From germline, CDR1 is SGHRS and CDR2 YFSETQ. This CDR3 spans 13 amino acids. The CDR3 reads CASTKNPQETQYF.

The CDR3 reads CASSSPGLYEQYF. The V and J genes are TRBV12-3 or TRBV12-4 and TRBJ2-7; TCRdb picks TRBD2, but there is no DNA to check that call. This CDR3 has 13 residues.

V gene TRBV4-1 combines with J gene TRBJ2-3; no DNA is available, so the TRBD2 call from TCRdb remains unchecked. The length of the CDR3 is 20 residues. Germline CDR1 is MGHRA and CDR2 is YSYEKL. The CDR3: CASSHRSRVSGGASADTQYF.

The chain couples TRBV20-1 to TRBJ1-2; there is no DNA to check the TCRdb D call of TRBD1. CDR3 length equals 15 residues. CDR1 and CDR2 (germline): DFQATT, SNEGSKA (reference sequence). CDR3 amino acids: CSARETGLTEGGYTF.

J is TRBJ1-5 and V is TRBV27; the D call from TCRdb, TRBD1, cannot be confirmed without DNA. Germline lookup yields CDR1 MNHEY and CDR2 SMNVEV (reference sequence). The CDR3 is 14 amino acids. CDR3 region: CASSSWTGDQPQHF.

The V and J genes are TRBV20-1 and TRBJ1-2; TCRdb's D gene call, TRBD1, goes unchecked for lack of DNA. From germline, CDR1 is DFQATT and CDR2 SNEGSKA (reference sequence). The CDR3 sequence is 15 residues long. CDR3: CSASSRGFPNYGYTF.